The 23 T cell receptor beta chains presented below share a single source sample, sequenced in a study of memory CD4+ T cells and cytomegalovirus serostatus (dated by TCRdb to between 2018 and 2021). Single viable CD3+CD4+CD8-CD45RO+ cells were sorted as memory CD4+ T cells on a FACSAria II. The library was obtained by the immunoSEQ multiplex PCR assay. Not all clones reach the TCRdb copy of this immuneACCESS table, which keeps in-frame sequences only. Checked studies attribute under half of the gap to unresolved V genes and leave the rest unexplained. In this sample the table shows some 54,000 clones, around 80% of which occur a single time. Around 1.3% of the sample is in the top ten clones. The specimen was memory CD4+ T cells from blood. The receptors were gathered from an adult in good health and CMV-seropositive.

The chain carries TRBV19 and TRBJ2-2; no definite D call. V dropped 6 bases and J dropped 0 bases, with 11 bases sitting between them. CDR3 length: 15 residues. Germline assignment: CDR1 LNHDA and CDR2 SQIVND (reference sequence). The CDR3 coding sequence is TGTGCCAGTAGATTTGACCGTTCGAACACCGGGGAGCTGTTTTTT. Protein product: CASRFDRSNTGELFF.

This clone was seen only once. The rearrangement joins TRBV5-4 to TRBJ2-1; possibly TRBD2 for D (5 bases). The CDR3 runs 12 residues. Deletions cut 4 bases from V and 12 bases from J, with 14 bases between. Per germline, CDR1 SGHNT and CDR2 YYREEE (reference sequence). CDR3 nucleotide sequence: TGTGCCAGCAGCCCGGACTCGTTTTCGCAGTTCTTC. Translating gives CASSPDSFSQFF.

The chain joins TRBV4-1 to TRBJ1-6; D remains ambiguous. V lost 4 bases and J lost 0, with 13 bases in between. CDR1 and CDR2 (germline): MGHRA, YSYEKL. This CDR3 has 17 residues. The CDR3 region is CASSLLEASSYNSPLHF. The CDR3 coding sequence is TGCGCCAGCAGCCTTCTAGAGGCGAGCTCCTATAATTCACCCCTCCACTTT.

The V gene is TRBV27, the J gene TRBJ2-2; TRBD1 agrees at 8 bases. V lost 4 bases to trimming and J lost 0 bases; unmatched junction nucleotides: 13. The CDR3 has 19 residues. The germline CDR1 and CDR2 sequences are MNHEY and SMNVEV (reference sequence). The CDR3 nucleotides read TGTGCCAGCAGTTCCCCGATGCCCCGACAGGGGACGAACACCGGGGAGCTGTTTTTT. Encoded protein: CASSSPMPRQGTNTGELFF.

J is TRBJ2-3 and V is TRBV9; perhaps TRBD2 as D (6 bases). Per the germline V gene, CDR1 is SGDLS and CDR2 is YYNGEE. V was cut by 1 base and J by 6 bases, with 15 bases left in between. The CDR3 is 15 residues long. DNA of the CDR3: TGTGCCAGCAGCGTAACGGGCCTAGCGCGGGATACGCAGTATTTT. Translation: CASSVTGLARDTQYF.

The chain couples TRBV27 to TRBJ2-4, with 7 bases that match TRBD1. CDR3 length: 16 residues. Trimming cost V 6 bases and J 4 bases; bases outside gene matches: 12. CDR1 and CDR2 (germline): MNHEY, SMNVEV (reference sequence). The CDR3 loop reads CASRMTNRDRKNIQYF. CDR3 nucleotides: TGTGCCAGCAGAATGACGAACCGGGACAGAAAAAACATTCAGTACTTC.

The chain employs TRBV7-2 and TRBJ1-5; 7 nucleotides line up with TRBD1. V trimming: 5 bases; J trimming: 6 bases; junction bases outside the gene matches: 4. The CDR3 covers 13 residues. Germline V gene lookup returns CDR1 SGHTA and CDR2 FQGNSA. The CDR3 sequence is CASSPDRVQPQHF. The DNA for the CDR3 is TGTGCCAGCAGCCCAGACAGGGTTCAGCCCCAGCATTTT.

This rearrangement joins TRBV9 to TRBJ1-3; D remains unclear. In germline, CDR1 is SGDLS, CDR2 YYNGEE. The V and J ends lost 4 bases and 8 bases respectively, with 13 bases between them. The CDR3 sequence is 13 residues long. The CDR3 loop is CASSPPMGDTIYF. The CDR3 nucleotides read TGTGCCAGCAGCCCCCCCATGGGAGACACCATATATTTT. Filled out from reference TRBV9 and TRBJ1-3, the complete variable domain reads DSGVTQTPKHLITATGQRVTLRCSPRSGDLSVYWYQQSLDQGLQFLIQYYNGEERAKGNILERFSAQQFPDLHSELNLSSLELGDSALYFCASSPPMGDTIYFGEGSWLTVV.

This clone was seen just once. The rearrangement uses TRBV21-1 and TRBJ2-5. TRBV21-1 is deemed a pseudogene. This CDR3 spans 12 amino acids. CDR3 coding DNA: TGTGCCAGCAGCAAAGTTCAAGAGACCCAGTACTTC. Protein sequence: CASSKVQETQYF.

The chain has TRBV6-5 and TRBJ1-2; D may be TRBD1 (5 bases). This CDR3 is built from 11 residues. V shed 8 bases and J shed 5 bases, with 9 bases lying between them. Looked up from germline, CDR1 is MNHEY and CDR2 is SVGAGI. The CDR3 sequence is CASVGGYGYTF. CDR3 DNA: TGTGCCAGCGTGGGGGGGTATGGCTACACCTTC.

The chain employs TRBV9 and TRBJ1-2; D is perhaps TRBD1 (5 bases). Per the germline V gene, CDR1 is SGDLS and CDR2 is YYNGEE. V was clipped by 4 bases and J by 8 bases, with 24 bases between them. The CDR3 covers 16 residues. The CDR3 coding sequence is TGTGCCAGCAGCATCAAAGGGACGGCCTCCACTGGGGGCTACACCTTC. Translation gives CASSIKGTASTGGYTF.

CDR3 protein: CATGRRAGKNTEAFF. Here the CDR3 DNA reads TGTGCCACCGGTCGTCGGGCAGGGAAGAACACTGAAGCTTTCTTT. The gene calls are TRBV15 and TRBJ1-1; D is perhaps TRBD1 (5 bases). Germline V gene lookup returns CDR1 LNHNV and CDR2 YYDKDF (reference sequence). Trimming left V 8 bases short and J 1 base short, with 17 bases between. CDR3 length: 15 amino acids.

V and J are TRBV7-3 and TRBJ2-5, with 16 bases fitting TRBD2. With V trimmed by 3 bases and J by 7 bases, 5 bases remained unmatched. CDR1 SGHTA and CDR2 FQGTGA come from the germline V gene. The CDR3 consists of 16 residues. CDR3 residues: CASSLGLAGGPGTQYF. CDR3 nucleotide sequence: TGTGCCAGCAGCTTGGGACTAGCGGGAGGGCCGGGGACCCAGTACTTC.

V is TRBV11-2 and J is TRBJ2-3; 16 bases agree with TRBD2. CDR1 is SGHAT and CDR2 is FQNNGV in the germline V gene. V gave up 4 bases and J gave up 2 bases; unmatched junction bases: 3. This CDR3 comprises 17 residues. CDR3 coding DNA: TGTGCCAGCAGCTCGGGACTAGCGGGGGGGAACACAGATACGCAGTATTTT. Its translation is CASSSGLAGGNTDTQYF.

This chain uses TRBV13 with TRBJ2-7; 10 nucleotides line up with TRBD1. V dropped 3 bases and J dropped 7; count of bases not matched to a gene: 9. This CDR3 has 15 residues. Germline CDR1 and CDR2: PRHDT and FYEKMQ (reference sequence). Written as DNA, the CDR3 is TGTGCCAGCAGCTTCCCCGGGACAGGGGCGAGGGAGCAGTACTTC. The encoded protein is CASSFPGTGAREQYF.

The chain couples TRBV19 to TRBJ2-7; TRBD1 matches 7 bases. Germline CDR1 and CDR2: LNHDA and SQIVND (reference sequence). J gave up 2 bases and V 7 bases, and 8 bases lay outside the gene matches. This CDR3 is built from 14 residues. CDR3 bases: TGTGCCAGTATCAGGGGGAGTACCCCCTACGAGCAGTACTTC. Protein: CASIRGSTPYEQYF.

The V and J genes are TRBV5-4 and TRBJ2-1, with 10 bases fitting TRBD2. The length of the CDR3 is 17 residues. Germline V lookup: CDR1 SGHNT, CDR2 YYREEE (reference sequence). Trimming cost V 6 bases and J 0 bases; bases outside gene matches: 9. This CDR3 reads CASKRGGSLSSYNEQFF. The CDR3 DNA is TGTGCCAGCAAGCGGGGGGGTTCCCTTAGCTCCTACAATGAGCAGTTCTTC.

The chain uses TRBV28 and TRBJ1-1; 8 bases fit TRBD1. Germline values: CDR1 MDHEN, CDR2 SYDVKM. This CDR3 has 14 amino acids. The J segment lost 1 base and the V segment lost 6 bases, leaving 4 bases of the junction unmatched. The CDR3 sequence: CASRRQGRNTEAFF. Here the CDR3 DNA reads TGTGCCAGCAGGCGACAGGGGAGGAACACTGAAGCTTTCTTT.

J is TRBJ1-1 and V is TRBV7-9, with 9 bases fitting TRBD1. CDR3 size: 15 residues. CDR1 SEHNR and CDR2 FQNEAQ come from the germline V gene (reference sequence). With V trimmed by 5 bases and J by 1 base, 5 bases remained unmatched. The CDR3 reads CASSRGQGTNTEAFF. Here the CDR3 DNA reads TGTGCCAGCAGCCGGGGACAGGGAACGAACACTGAAGCTTTCTTT.

V gene TRBV30 combines with J gene TRBJ2-2; a weak D match, TRBD2 (6 bases). CDR1 is GTSNPN, CDR2 SVGIG, per germline (reference sequence). V gave up 1 base and J gave up 0 bases, with 12 bases separating them. CDR3 length equals 16 residues. The CDR3 coding sequence is TGTGCCTGGAGTGACCCCGGGGGTTCGAACACCGGGGAGCTGTTTTTT. Translated: CAWSDPGGSNTGELFF.

V gene TRBV6-6 combines with J gene TRBJ2-7, with TRBD1 matching over 7 bases. This CDR3 is 11 amino acids long. Germline CDR1 is MNHNY and CDR2 is SVGAGI (reference sequence). The CDR3 nucleotides read TGTGGAACCGGGACAGTCTACGAGCAGTACTTC. Residues: CGTGTVYEQYF.

The chain combines TRBV4-2 with TRBJ1-2, with 8 nucleotides matching TRBD1. Germline V gene lookup returns CDR1 LGHNA and CDR2 YNFKEQ. The CDR3 runs 18 residues. V shed 0 bases and J 1 base; nucleotides not matched to a gene: 10. CDR3 residues: CASSQEQGEGYHNYGYTF. Here the CDR3 DNA reads TGTGCCAGCAGCCAAGAACAGGGGGAGGGATATCATAACTATGGCTACACCTTC.

The chain has TRBV19 and TRBJ2-7; D perhaps matches TRBD1 (6 bases). The CDR3 covers 13 residues. The germline V gene has CDR1 LNHDA and CDR2 SQIVND (reference sequence). Trimming took off 5 bases at V and 3 bases at J, with 11 bases between the two ends. CDR3 bases: TGTGCCAGTAGTTACCTACAGGGCTACGAGCAGTACTTC. This encodes CASSYLQGYEQYF.